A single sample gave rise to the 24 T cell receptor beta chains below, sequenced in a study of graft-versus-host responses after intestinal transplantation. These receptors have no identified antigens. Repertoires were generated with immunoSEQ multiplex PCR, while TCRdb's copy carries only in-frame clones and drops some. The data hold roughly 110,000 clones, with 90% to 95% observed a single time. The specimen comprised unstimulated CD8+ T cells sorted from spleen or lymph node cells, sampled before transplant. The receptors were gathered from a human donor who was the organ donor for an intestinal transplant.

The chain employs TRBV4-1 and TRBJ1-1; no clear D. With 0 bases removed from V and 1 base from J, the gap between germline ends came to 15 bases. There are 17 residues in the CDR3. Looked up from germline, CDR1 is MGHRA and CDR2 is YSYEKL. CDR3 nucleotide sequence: TGCGCCAGCAGCCAAGATCGACACTTGTACGGGAACACTGAAGCTTTCTTT. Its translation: CASSQDRHLYGNTEAFF.

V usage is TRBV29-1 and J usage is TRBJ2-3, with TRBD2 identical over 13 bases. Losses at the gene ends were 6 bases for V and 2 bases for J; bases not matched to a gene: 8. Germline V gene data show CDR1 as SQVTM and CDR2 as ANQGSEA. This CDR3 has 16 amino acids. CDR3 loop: CSVNGLAGDLTDTQYF. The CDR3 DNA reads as TGCAGCGTCAATGGACTAGCGGGAGACCTCACAGATACGCAGTATTTT.

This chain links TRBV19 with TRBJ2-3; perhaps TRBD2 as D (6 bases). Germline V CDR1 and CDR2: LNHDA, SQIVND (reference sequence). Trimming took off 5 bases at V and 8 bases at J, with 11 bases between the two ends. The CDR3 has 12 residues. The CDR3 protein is CASSPGGVTQYF. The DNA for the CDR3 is TGTGCCAGTAGTCCCGGGGGTGTTACGCAGTATTTT.

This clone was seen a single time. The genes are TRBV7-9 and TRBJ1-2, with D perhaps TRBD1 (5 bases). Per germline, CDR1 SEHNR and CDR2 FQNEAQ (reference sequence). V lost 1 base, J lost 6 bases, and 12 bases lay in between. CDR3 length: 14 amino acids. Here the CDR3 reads CASSLGGAQDGYTF. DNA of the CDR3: TGTGCCAGCAGCTTAGGAGGGGCGCAGGATGGCTACACCTTC.

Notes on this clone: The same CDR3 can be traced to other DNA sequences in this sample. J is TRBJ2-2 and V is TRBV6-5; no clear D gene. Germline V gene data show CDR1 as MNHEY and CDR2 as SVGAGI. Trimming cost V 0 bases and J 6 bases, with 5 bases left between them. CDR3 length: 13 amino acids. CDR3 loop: CASSYSGSGELFF. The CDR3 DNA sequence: TGTGCCAGCAGTTACTCGGGTTCCGGGGAGCTGTTTTTT.

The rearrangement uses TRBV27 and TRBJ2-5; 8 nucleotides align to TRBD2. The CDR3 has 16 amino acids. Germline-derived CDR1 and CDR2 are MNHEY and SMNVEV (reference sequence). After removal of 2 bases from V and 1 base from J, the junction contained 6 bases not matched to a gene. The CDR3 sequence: CASSLSLAGTQETQYF. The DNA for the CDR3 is TGTGCCAGCAGTTTAAGTCTAGCGGGTACCCAAGAGACCCAGTACTTC.

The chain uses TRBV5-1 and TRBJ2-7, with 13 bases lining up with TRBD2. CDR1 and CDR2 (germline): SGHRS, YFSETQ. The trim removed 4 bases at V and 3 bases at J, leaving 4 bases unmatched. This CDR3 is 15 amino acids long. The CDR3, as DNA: TGCGCCAGCAGCCTGGGACTAGCGGGGTTCTACGAGCAGTACTTC. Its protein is CASSLGLAGFYEQYF.

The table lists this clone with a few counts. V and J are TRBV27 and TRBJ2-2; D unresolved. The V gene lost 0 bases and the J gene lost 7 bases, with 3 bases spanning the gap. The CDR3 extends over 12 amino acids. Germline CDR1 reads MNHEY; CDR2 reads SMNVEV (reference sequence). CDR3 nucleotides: TGTGCCAGCAGTTTATCTAGCGGGGAGCTGTTTTTT. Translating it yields CASSLSSGELFF.

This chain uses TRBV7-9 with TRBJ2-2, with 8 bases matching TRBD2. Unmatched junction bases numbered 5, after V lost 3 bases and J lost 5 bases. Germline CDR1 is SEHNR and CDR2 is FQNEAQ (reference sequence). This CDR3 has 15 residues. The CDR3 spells CASSFSGIRTGELFF. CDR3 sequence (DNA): TGTGCCAGCAGCTTTAGCGGGATACGGACCGGGGAGCTGTTTTTT.

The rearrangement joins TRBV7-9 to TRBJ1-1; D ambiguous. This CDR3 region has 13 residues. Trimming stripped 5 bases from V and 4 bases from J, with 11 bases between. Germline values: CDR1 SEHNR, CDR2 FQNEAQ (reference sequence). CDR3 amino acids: CASSETRGTEAFF. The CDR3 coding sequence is TGTGCCAGCAGCGAAACTCGGGGCACTGAAGCTTTCTTT.

The CDR3 is CALRGTKYELFF. For the CDR3, the DNA is TGTGCCTTGCGGGGGACAAAGTATGAACTGTTTTTT. The rearrangement links TRBV2 to TRBJ1-4; tentatively, D is TRBD1 (6 bases). CDR1 SNHLY and CDR2 FYNNEI come from the germline V gene. CDR3 length equals 12 residues. With 11 bases removed from V and 12 bases from J, the gap between germline ends came to 19 bases. The whole variable domain, filled in from reference TRBV2 and TRBJ1-4, reads EPEVTQTPSHQVTQMGQEVILRCVPISNHLYFYWYRQILGQKVEFLVSFYNNEISEKSEIFDDQFSVERPDGSNFTLKIRSTKLEDSAMYFCALRGTKYELFFGSGTQLSVL.

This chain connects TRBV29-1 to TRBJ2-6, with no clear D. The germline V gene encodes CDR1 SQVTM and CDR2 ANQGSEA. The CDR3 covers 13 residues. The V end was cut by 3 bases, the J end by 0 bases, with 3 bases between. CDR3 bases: TGCAGCGTTGACTTCTCTGGGGCCAACGTCCTGACTTTC. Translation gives CSVDFSGANVLTF. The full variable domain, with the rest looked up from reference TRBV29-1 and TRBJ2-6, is SAVISQKPSRDICQRGTSLTIQCQVDSQVTMMFWYRQQPGQSLTLIATANQGSEATYESGFVIDKFPISRPNLTFSTLTVSNMSPEDSSIYLCSVDFSGANVLTFGAGSRLTVL.

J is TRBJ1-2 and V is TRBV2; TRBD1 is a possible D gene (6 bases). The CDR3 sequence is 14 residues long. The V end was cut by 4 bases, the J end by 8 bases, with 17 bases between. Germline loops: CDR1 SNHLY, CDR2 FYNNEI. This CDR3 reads CASSGAGDSRGYTF. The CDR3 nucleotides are TGTGCCAGCAGTGGGGCAGGGGATTCTAGAGGCTACACCTTC.

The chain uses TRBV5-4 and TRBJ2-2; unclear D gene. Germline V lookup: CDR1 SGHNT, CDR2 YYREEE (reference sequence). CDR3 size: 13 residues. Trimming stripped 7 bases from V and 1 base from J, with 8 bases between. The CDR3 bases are TGTGCCAGCGCTGGTCGGAACACCGGGGAGCTGTTTTTT. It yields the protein CASAGRNTGELFF.

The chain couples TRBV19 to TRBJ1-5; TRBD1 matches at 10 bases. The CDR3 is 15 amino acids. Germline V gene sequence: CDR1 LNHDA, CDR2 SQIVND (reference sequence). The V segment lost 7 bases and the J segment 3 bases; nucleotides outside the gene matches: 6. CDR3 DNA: TGTGCCAGTACCCTGACAGGGGGCACCAATCAGCCCCAGCATTTT. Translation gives CASTLTGGTNQPQHF.

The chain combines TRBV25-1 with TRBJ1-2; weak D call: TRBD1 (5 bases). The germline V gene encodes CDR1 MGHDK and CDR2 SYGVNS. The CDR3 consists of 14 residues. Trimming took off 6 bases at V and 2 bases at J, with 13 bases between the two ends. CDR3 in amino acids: CASSPPGGNYGYTF. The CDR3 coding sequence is TGTGCCAGCAGCCCCCCCGGGGGAAACTATGGCTACACCTTC.

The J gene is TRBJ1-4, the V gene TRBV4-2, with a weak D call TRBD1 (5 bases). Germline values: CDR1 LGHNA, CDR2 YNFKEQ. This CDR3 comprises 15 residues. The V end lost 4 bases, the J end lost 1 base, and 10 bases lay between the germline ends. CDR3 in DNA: TGTGCCAGCAGCCCGTTAGGGGTAACTAATGAAAAACTGTTTTTT. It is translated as CASSPLGVTNEKLFF.

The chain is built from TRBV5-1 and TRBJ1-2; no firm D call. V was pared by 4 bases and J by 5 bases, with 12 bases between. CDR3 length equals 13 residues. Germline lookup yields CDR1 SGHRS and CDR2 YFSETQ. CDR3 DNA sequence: TGCGCCAGCAGCGTCAGGTGGTTTTATGGCTACACCTTC. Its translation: CASSVRWFYGYTF.

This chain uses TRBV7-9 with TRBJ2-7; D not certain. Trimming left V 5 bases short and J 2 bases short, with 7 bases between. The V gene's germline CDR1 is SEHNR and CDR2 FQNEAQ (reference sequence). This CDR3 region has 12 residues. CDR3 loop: CASSDGAYEQYF. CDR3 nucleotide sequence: TGTGCCAGCAGCGACGGAGCCTACGAGCAGTACTTC.

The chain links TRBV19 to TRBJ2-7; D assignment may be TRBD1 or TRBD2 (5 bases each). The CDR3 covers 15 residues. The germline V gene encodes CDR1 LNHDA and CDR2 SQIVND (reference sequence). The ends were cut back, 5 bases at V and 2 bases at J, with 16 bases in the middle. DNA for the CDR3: TGTGCCAGTAGTGCCTACCGGGACGATGCCTACGAGCAGTACTTC. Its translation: CASSAYRDDAYEQYF.

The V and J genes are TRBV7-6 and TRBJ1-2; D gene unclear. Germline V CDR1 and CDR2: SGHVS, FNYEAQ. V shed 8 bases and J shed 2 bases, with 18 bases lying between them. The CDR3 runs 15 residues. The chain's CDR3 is CASQVLTNGNYGYTF. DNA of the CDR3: TGTGCCAGCCAGGTCCTTACAAACGGGAACTATGGCTACACCTTC. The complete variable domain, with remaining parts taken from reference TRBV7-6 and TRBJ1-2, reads GAGVSQSPRYKVTKRGQDVALRCDPISGHVSLYWYRQALGQGPEFLTYFNYEAQQDKSGLPNDRFSAERPEGSISTLTIQRTEQRDSAMYRCASQVLTNGNYGYTFGSGTRLTVV.

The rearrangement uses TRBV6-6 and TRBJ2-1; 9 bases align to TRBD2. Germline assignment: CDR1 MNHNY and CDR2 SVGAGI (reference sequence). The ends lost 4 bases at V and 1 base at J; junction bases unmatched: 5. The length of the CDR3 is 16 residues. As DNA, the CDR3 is TGTGCCAGCAGTTTCGCTAGCGGGGCATCCTACAATGAGCAGTTCTTC. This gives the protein CASSFASGASYNEQFF.

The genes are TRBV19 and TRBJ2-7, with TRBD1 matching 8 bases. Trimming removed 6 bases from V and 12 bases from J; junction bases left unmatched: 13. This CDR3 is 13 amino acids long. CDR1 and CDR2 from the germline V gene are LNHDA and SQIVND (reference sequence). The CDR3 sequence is CASSTKSTGGRYF. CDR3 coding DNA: TGTGCCAGTAGCACCAAGAGTACAGGGGGTCGGTACTTC.

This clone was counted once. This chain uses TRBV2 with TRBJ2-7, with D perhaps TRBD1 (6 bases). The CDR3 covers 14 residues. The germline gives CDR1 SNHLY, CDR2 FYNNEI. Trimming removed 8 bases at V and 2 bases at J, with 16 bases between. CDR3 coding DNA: TGTGCCAGCTTTGACGACAGGTGGGCCTACGAGCAGTACTTC. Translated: CASFDDRWAYEQYF. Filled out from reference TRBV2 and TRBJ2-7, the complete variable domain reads EPEVTQTPSHQVTQMGQEVILRCVPISNHLYFYWYRQILGQKVEFLVSFYNNEISEKSEIFDDQFSVERPDGSNFTLKIRSTKLEDSAMYFCASFDDRWAYEQYFGPGTRLTVT.